In its sample, the clone carrying this T cell receptor (beta chain) was seen once. Here immunoSEQ multiplex PCR was the method, and the copy in TCRdb shows in-frame clones only, minus some. This table has 150,000 or so clones, less than 90% appearing once. The record originates from a study of T cell responses to AZD1222 COVID-19 vaccine. Germline V lookup: CDR1 MNHEY, CDR2 SMNVEV (reference sequence). The CDR3 extends over 14 amino acids. The ends lost 0 bases at V and 12 bases at J; junction bases unmatched: 7. The clonotype comes from an adult in good health. The material was peripheral blood, obtained on day 0 of AZD1222 vaccination. This chain uses TRBV27 with TRBJ2-1; 8 nucleotides line up with TRBD2. CDR3 sequence: CASSLSTTGGAQFF. The CDR3, as DNA: TGTGCCAGCAGTTTATCCACTACCGGGGGGGCGCAGTTCTTC.